The clone carrying this T cell receptor beta chain was seen at least ten times. As yet, its antigen is unknown. CDR1 SQVTM and CDR2 ANQGSEA come from the germline V gene. The CDR3 runs to 13 residues. Trimming at V came to 6 bases and at J to 8 bases, leaving 11 bases not matched to a gene. This sample was included in a study of neurological immune-mediated disorders. TCRdb fed the 5' RACE reads into MiXCR, producing one record per CDR3 protein. The profile shows some 20,000 distinct CDR3 sequences, 12% to 15% of them singletons. Study conclusions and caveats: Among expanded clones, no CDR3 amino acid sequences were shared across subjects, a pattern suggesting private repertoires in all groups.

The chain employs TRBV29-1 and TRBJ1-1; TRBD1 aligns across 8 bases. This sequence originates from a woman aged 60-75 years with HTLV-1-associated myelopathy (HAM/TSP). The specimen sequenced was CD4+ T cells from blood. As DNA, the CDR3 is TGCAGCGTCGACAGGGGCTCTCATCGGGAAGCTTTCTTT. Its translation: CSVDRGSHREAFF.